A selection of T cell receptor beta chains follows, all from one sample in a study of beta chain features in type 1 diabetes. TCRdb's copy holds only in-frame clones and misses some; the assay was immunoSEQ multiplex PCR. Of 300,000 to 400,000 clones listed, 9.5% to 10% are singletons. Sequencing was performed on central memory CD4+ T cells from blood. The origin of the receptors is a man aged 30 to 45 with type 1 diabetes. CDR3s include the opening cysteine and the closing phenylalanine or tryptophan. The size field is filled for only some rows; it gives once, few, many or a size class.

j_call clone_size v_call cdr3_aa
TRBJ2-4 many TRBV21-1 CASSMSNLSVLNIQYF
TRBJ2-3 NA TRBV4-1 CASSQDRSSSTDTQYF
TRBJ1-2 many TRBV7-2 CASSPTQGAYGYTF
TRBJ2-5 NA TRBV7-2 CASSLAMVETQYF
TRBJ2-3 few TRBV7-2 CASSLGLAEYTDTQYF
TRBJ1-1 few TRBV9 CASSVSSSNTEAFF
TRBJ2-1 NA TRBV9 CASSQRGKTYNEQFF
TRBJ2-7 NA TRBV28 CASSLGLARDYEQYF
TRBJ1-4 NA TRBV27 CASSQSPHRGEKLFF
TRBJ2-5 medium-sized TRBV14 CASSPLLGDQYF
TRBJ1-2 NA TRBV5-1 CASSPPGAQGVYGYTF
TRBJ1-1 few TRBV10-2 CASSPRDRGGTEAFF
TRBJ2-5 NA TRBV1 CTSSQGLAGEETQYF
TRBJ1-1 NA TRBV6-1 CASRRLQNTEAFF
TRBJ1-1 few TRBV5-1 CASSLGQGAGTEAFF
TRBJ1-1 few TRBV5-1 CASSLGQGYPEAFF
TRBJ2-3 few TRBV5-1 CASSPAGGTDTQYF
TRBJ2-5 NA TRBV7-9 CASSLGQFQETQYF
TRBJ1-5 many TRBV28 CASSSHRTNQPQHF
TRBJ2-7 NA TRBV5-1 CASSPDISSYEQYF
TRBJ2-7 NA TRBV21-1 CASSKASGSYEQYF
TRBJ2-1 NA TRBV20-1 CSASENEQFF
TRBJ2-5 NA TRBV2 CASTSRQEQETQYF
TRBJ2-2 few TRBV7-9 CASSRQGHTGELFF
TRBJ2-7 few TRBV28 CASSPPGTGGIDEQYF
TRBJ2-5 many TRBV6-5 CASKKSPASETQYF
TRBJ1-5 few TRBV28 CASSSGRTNQPQHF
TRBJ1-1 few TRBV7-9 CASNPQGPTEAFF
TRBJ1-2 NA TRBV7-3 CASSRTQGANYGYTF
TRBJ2-3 few TRBV29-1 CSEGGAGTDTQYF
TRBJ2-1 few TRBV7-9 CASSSDSRAYNEQFF
TRBJ2-7 NA TRBV5-1 CASSLQGTAGGEQYF
TRBJ2-7 NA TRBV19 CASSINNYEQYF
TRBJ1-6 few TRBV2 CASRLYGSPLHF
TRBJ2-7 NA TRBV1 CTSSYPGGEGRLSYEQYF
TRBJ1-4 few TRBV25-1 CASSEGTGRGEKLFF